The rows below give T cell receptor beta chains drawn from one sample of a study of T cells in localized non-small cell lung cancer. The data were produced by immunoSEQ multiplex PCR, yet TCRdb's version contains in-frame clones alone and is incomplete. The data hold some 4,300 clones, with about 33% observed a single time. Sequencing was performed on lung tumor tissue, taken before any cancer treatment. The receptor set was obtained from a woman aged 40 to 75 with stage II squamous cell lung carcinoma. CDR3s include the opening cysteine and the closing phenylalanine or tryptophan. D genes are given only for firm matches. Clone size is stated in some rows and not others, as once, few, many or a class when expanded.

v_call: TRBV10-1
j_call: TRBJ2-7
clone_size: .
d_call: TRBD2
cdr3_aa: CASSPTGTRSLYEQYF
cdr3_nt: TGCGCCAGCAGCCCTACCGGGACTAGGAGCCTCTACGAGCAGTACTTC

v_call: TRBV28
j_call: TRBJ1-1
clone_size: few
d_call: .
cdr3_aa: CASRSSLMNTEAFF
cdr3_nt: TGTGCCAGCAGGTCATCCTTAATGAACACTGAAGCTTTCTTT

v_call: TRBV19
j_call: TRBJ2-3
clone_size: .
d_call: .
cdr3_aa: CASSITGPKDTDTQYF
cdr3_nt: TGTGCCAGTAGTATTACGGGACCTAAAGACACAGATACGCAGTATTTT

v_call: TRBV10-3
j_call: TRBJ2-2
clone_size: .
d_call: TRBD1
cdr3_aa: CAISEVSGGAGELFF
cdr3_nt: TGTGCCATCAGTGAGGTGTCAGGGGGCGCCGGGGAGCTGTTTTTT

v_call: TRBV28
j_call: TRBJ2-1
clone_size: .
d_call: TRBD1
cdr3_aa: CASTSARDRGVYEQFF
cdr3_nt: TGTGCCAGCACCTCAGCTAGGGACAGGGGCGTCTATGAGCAGTTCTTC

v_call: TRBV9
j_call: TRBJ1-2
clone_size: few
d_call: TRBD1
cdr3_aa: CASSEGTGRNYGYTF
cdr3_nt: TGTGCCAGCAGTGAAGGGACAGGAAGAAACTATGGCTACACCTTC

v_call: TRBV6-8
j_call: TRBJ2-1
clone_size: few
d_call: .
cdr3_aa: CASSPRNNEQFF
cdr3_nt: TGTGCCAGCAGTCCACGGAACAATGAGCAGTTCTTC

v_call: TRBV10-2
j_call: TRBJ2-7
clone_size: .
d_call: TRBD1
cdr3_aa: CASRDRGRLESEQYF
cdr3_nt: TGCGCCAGCCGGGACAGGGGACGGCTAGAAAGTGAGCAGTACTTC

v_call: TRBV5-1
j_call: TRBJ2-7
clone_size: .
d_call: .
cdr3_aa: CASSLGTSLLGEQYF
cdr3_nt: TGCGCCAGCAGCTTGGGGACATCGTTGTTGGGGGAGCAGTACTTC

v_call: TRBV6-8
j_call: TRBJ2-5
clone_size: .
d_call: TRBD1
cdr3_aa: CAISRDRGLQETQYF
cdr3_nt: TGTGCCATCAGTAGGGACAGGGGGCTGCAAGAGACCCAGTACTTC

v_call: TRBV29-1
j_call: TRBJ1-3
clone_size: few
d_call: TRBD1
cdr3_aa: CSGRDRGMDGNTIYF
cdr3_nt: TGCAGCGGGCGGGACAGGGGGATGGATGGAAACACCATATATTTT

v_call: TRBV6-7
j_call: TRBJ1-2
clone_size: medium-sized
d_call: TRBD1
cdr3_aa: CASSRQGGGPNYGYTF
cdr3_nt: TGTGCCAGCAGCCGACAGGGCGGAGGGCCTAACTATGGCTACACCTTC

v_call: TRBV11-3
j_call: TRBJ2-7
clone_size: .
d_call: .
cdr3_aa: CASSSLTSSYEQYF
cdr3_nt: TGTGCCAGCAGCTCCCTTACAAGCTCCTACGAGCAGTACTTC

v_call: TRBV19
j_call: TRBJ2-3
clone_size: few
d_call: TRBD2
cdr3_aa: CASRSRIQRGGWGTQYF
cdr3_nt: TGTGCCAGTAGGTCGAGGATCCAGCGGGGCGGGTGGGGTACGCAGTATTTT

v_call: TRBV19
j_call: TRBJ1-1
clone_size: few
d_call: TRBD1
cdr3_aa: CASTRDRGLNTEAFF
cdr3_nt: TGTGCCAGTACTCGGGACAGGGGGCTCAACACTGAAGCTTTCTTT

v_call: TRBV6-8
j_call: TRBJ2-7
clone_size: medium-sized
d_call: .
cdr3_aa: CASREGDSSYEQYF
cdr3_nt: TGTGCCAGCAGGGAGGGGGACAGTTCCTACGAGCAGTACTTC

v_call: TRBV28
j_call: TRBJ1-1
clone_size: .
d_call: .
cdr3_aa: CASTTSLTEAFF
cdr3_nt: TGTGCCAGCACAACAAGTTTGACTGAAGCTTTCTTT

v_call: TRBV15
j_call: TRBJ2-6
clone_size: .
d_call: .
cdr3_aa: CATSRVRGQAISGANVLTF
cdr3_nt: TGTGCCACCAGCAGAGTAAGAGGGCAGGCGATCTCTGGGGCCAACGTCCTGACTTTC

v_call: TRBV6-8
j_call: TRBJ1-5
clone_size: .
d_call: .
cdr3_aa: CAIRGSNQPQHF
cdr3_nt: TGTGCCATCAGAGGATCTAATCAGCCCCAGCATTTT

v_call: TRBV11-3
j_call: TRBJ2-7
clone_size: .
d_call: TRBD1
cdr3_aa: CASSFGTGLDEQYF
cdr3_nt: TGTGCCAGCAGCTTTGGGACAGGGTTGGACGAGCAGTACTTC

v_call: TRBV29-1
j_call: TRBJ2-7
clone_size: few
d_call: TRBD2
cdr3_aa: CSVGPGLGEQYF
cdr3_nt: TGCAGCGTGGGCCCGGGACTAGGGGAGCAGTACTTC

v_call: TRBV7-2
j_call: TRBJ2-3
clone_size: .
d_call: TRBD2
cdr3_aa: CASSPAGVASGSTDTQYF
cdr3_nt: TGTGCCAGCAGCCCAGCAGGTGTGGCTAGCGGGAGCACAGATACGCAGTATTTT

v_call: TRBV5-1
j_call: TRBJ2-3
clone_size: .
d_call: TRBD1
cdr3_aa: CASSSGDRGSTDTQYF
cdr3_nt: TGCGCCAGCAGCTCGGGGGACAGGGGAAGCACAGATACGCAGTATTTT

v_call: TRBV30
j_call: TRBJ1-1
clone_size: .
d_call: .
cdr3_aa: CAWSVLGNTEAFF
cdr3_nt: TGTGCCTGGAGTGTACTAGGGAACACTGAAGCTTTCTTT

v_call: TRBV6-8
j_call: TRBJ2-7
clone_size: .
d_call: TRBD1
cdr3_aa: CASSEPGQGSYEQYF
cdr3_nt: TGTGCCAGCAGTGAGCCGGGACAGGGCTCCTACGAGCAGTACTTC

v_call: TRBV7-6
j_call: TRBJ2-3
clone_size: .
d_call: TRBD2
cdr3_aa: CASSQRTSDTDTQYF
cdr3_nt: TGTGCCAGCAGCCAAAGGACTAGCGACACAGATACGCAGTATTTT

v_call: TRBV19
j_call: TRBJ1-5
clone_size: .
d_call: .
cdr3_aa: CASSPLGGDGNQPQHF
cdr3_nt: TGTGCCAGTAGTCCACTAGGGGGGGACGGCAATCAGCCCCAGCATTTT

v_call: TRBV11-3
j_call: TRBJ2-1
clone_size: few
d_call: TRBD1
cdr3_aa: CASSLGMGQGYGEQFF
cdr3_nt: TGTGCCAGCAGCCTAGGGATGGGACAGGGTTACGGTGAGCAGTTCTTC

v_call: TRBV28
j_call: TRBJ1-1
clone_size: medium-sized
d_call: TRBD1
cdr3_aa: CASSSKRFDRVNTEAFF
cdr3_nt: TGTGCCAGCAGTTCCAAACGCTTTGACAGGGTGAACACTGAAGCTTTCTTT

v_call: TRBV5-1
j_call: TRBJ1-2
clone_size: .
d_call: TRBD1
cdr3_aa: CASSLAPGQGAGSNGYTF
cdr3_nt: TGCGCCAGCAGCTTGGCTCCGGGACAGGGGGCTGGGAGTAATGGCTACACCTTC

v_call: TRBV10-2
j_call: TRBJ1-2
clone_size: .
d_call: .
cdr3_aa: CASSRGPNYGYTF
cdr3_nt: TGCGCCAGCAGTCGAGGACCTAACTATGGCTACACCTTC

v_call: TRBV29-1
j_call: TRBJ2-7
clone_size: .
d_call: TRBD1
cdr3_aa: CSARQGPFYEQYF
cdr3_nt: TGCAGCGCCCGACAGGGCCCCTTCTACGAGCAGTACTTC

v_call: TRBV19
j_call: TRBJ2-7
clone_size: .
d_call: .
cdr3_aa: CASSKAGSSHEQYF
cdr3_nt: TGTGCCAGTAGTAAGGCAGGTTCTTCCCACGAGCAGTACTTC

v_call: TRBV30
j_call: TRBJ2-2
clone_size: few
d_call: .
cdr3_aa: CAWSVGGAWDTGELFF
cdr3_nt: TGTGCCTGGAGTGTAGGGGGGGCCTGGGACACCGGGGAGCTGTTTTTT

v_call: TRBV7-1
j_call: TRBJ2-3
clone_size: few
d_call: .
cdr3_aa: CASSGNLGDTQYF
cdr3_nt: TGTGCCAGCTCCGGGAACTTGGGAGATACGCAGTATTTT

v_call: TRBV6-8
j_call: TRBJ1-1
clone_size: .
d_call: TRBD1
cdr3_aa: CASSPRTGLGTEAFF
cdr3_nt: TGTGCCAGCAGTCCCCGGACAGGGCTGGGCACTGAAGCTTTCTTT

v_call: TRBV19
j_call: TRBJ1-1
clone_size: medium-sized
d_call: TRBD1
cdr3_aa: CASRGQGGAFF
cdr3_nt: TGTGCCAGTAGGGGACAGGGTGGCGCTTTCTTT

v_call: TRBV18
j_call: TRBJ2-7
clone_size: .
d_call: TRBD1
cdr3_aa: CASSRTGTYEQYF
cdr3_nt: TGTGCCAGCTCACGGACAGGAACCTACGAGCAGTACTTC

v_call: TRBV11-3
j_call: TRBJ1-1
clone_size: medium-sized
d_call: .
cdr3_aa: CASSHDRAGNTEAFF
cdr3_nt: TGTGCCAGCAGCCACGATCGGGCAGGGAACACTGAAGCTTTCTTT

v_call: TRBV30
j_call: TRBJ1-2
clone_size: few
d_call: .
cdr3_aa: CAWSVQANYGYTF
cdr3_nt: TGTGCCTGGAGTGTACAGGCCAACTATGGCTACACCTTC

v_call: TRBV28
j_call: TRBJ2-1
clone_size: few
d_call: .
cdr3_aa: CASSSTQNGEQFF
cdr3_nt: TGTGCCAGCAGTTCTACACAGAACGGTGAGCAGTTCTTC

v_call: TRBV10-3
j_call: TRBJ1-2
clone_size: .
d_call: TRBD1
cdr3_aa: CAISESGQGIGYGYTF
cdr3_nt: TGTGCCATCAGTGAGTCGGGACAGGGGATTGGCTATGGCTACACCTTC

v_call: TRBV9
j_call: TRBJ2-2
clone_size: few
d_call: .
cdr3_aa: CASSVAPLGNTGELFF
cdr3_nt: TGTGCCAGCAGCGTAGCCCCTCTGGGGAACACCGGGGAGCTGTTTTTT

v_call: TRBV11-3
j_call: TRBJ1-2
clone_size: .
d_call: TRBD1
cdr3_aa: CASSLGTGALGYTF
cdr3_nt: TGTGCCAGCAGCTTAGGGACAGGGGCATTGGGCTACACCTTC

v_call: TRBV6-8
j_call: TRBJ2-4
clone_size: few
d_call: TRBD1
cdr3_aa: CASSGTGVLNIQYF
cdr3_nt: TGTGCCAGCAGTGGAACAGGGGTCCTAAACATTCAGTACTTC

v_call: TRBV14
j_call: TRBJ2-1
clone_size: .
d_call: .
cdr3_aa: CASSQGWGNEQFF
cdr3_nt: TGTGCCAGCAGCCAAGGATGGGGCAATGAGCAGTTCTTC